The sequence of this T cell receptor (beta chain) was determined in a study of blood T cell repertoires in COVID-19. Participants had their cohort set by participant-reported clinical history. The CDR3 is made up of 14 amino acids. CDR1 is LNHDA and CDR2 is SQIVND in the germline V gene (reference sequence). With 10 bases removed from V and 4 bases from J, the gap between germline ends came to 17 bases. As handled by the study authors: Quantification of nucleated cells was approximated via reference gene primer amplification. Repertoires were generated with immunoSEQ multiplex PCR, while TCRdb's copy carries only in-frame clones and drops some. V and J calls plus clone size are reproduced from that table; the DNA served to infer D and trimming. The sample contains some 210,000 clones, 65% to 90% of which appear only once.

The sample was PBMCs or T cells enriched from blood (not recorded which). The chain combines TRBV19 with TRBJ2-1; D is perhaps TRBD2 (6 bases). This clonotype was obtained from a woman aged 45-65 years with acute COVID-19. CDR3 protein: CATQGGTDYNEQFF. For the CDR3, the DNA is TGTGCCACCCAGGGAGGAACCGATTACAATGAGCAGTTCTTC.